This TCR beta chain was obtained from a study of blood T cell repertoires in COVID-19. Individuals aged about 18 to 89 years were recruited from fewer than 30 US areas. Cohorts were based on clinical histories the participants reported. Symptom resolution, clearance, or two negative PCRs marked the recovered donors of Cohort 3. As processed by the authors: Amplification from reference gene primers served as the basis for estimated nucleated cell counts. The data were produced by immunoSEQ multiplex PCR, yet TCRdb's version contains in-frame clones alone and is incomplete. V, J and clone size are taken as reported in that table, and D and trimming were inferred from the DNA itself. The sample includes approximately 490,000 clones, around 85% of them seen just once. This receptor was obtained from a woman aged 60 to 75 who had recovered from COVID-19. The sample taken for sequencing was PBMCs or T cells enriched from blood (not recorded which).

DNA of the CDR3: TGTGCCAGCAGTGTGCTAGCGGGCCCTCCTTACGAGCAGTACTTC. Protein: CASSVLAGPPYEQYF. The chain couples TRBV2 to TRBJ2-7; 8 nucleotides align to TRBD2. Germline V CDR1 and CDR2: SNHLY, FYNNEI. The CDR3 totals 15 residues. Unmatched junction bases numbered 9, after V lost 4 bases and J lost 4 bases.